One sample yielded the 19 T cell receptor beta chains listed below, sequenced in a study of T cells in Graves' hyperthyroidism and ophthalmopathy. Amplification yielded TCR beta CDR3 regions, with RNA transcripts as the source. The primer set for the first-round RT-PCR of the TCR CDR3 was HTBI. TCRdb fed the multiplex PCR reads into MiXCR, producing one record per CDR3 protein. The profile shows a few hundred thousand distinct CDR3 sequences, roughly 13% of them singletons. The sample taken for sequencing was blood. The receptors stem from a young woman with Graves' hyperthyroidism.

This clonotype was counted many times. CDR3 loop: CASSEYGTQFF. The CDR3 DNA is TGTGCCAGCAGTGAATACGGGACTCAGTTCTTC. The J gene is TRBJ2-1, the V gene TRBV2, with a tentative D call TRBD2 (6 bases). This CDR3 is 11 amino acids long. Germline V gives CDR1 SNHLY, CDR2 FYNNEI. Trimming removed 2 bases at V and 13 bases at J, with 9 bases between. Combining the CDR3 with reference TRBV2 and TRBJ2-1 gives the whole variable domain EPEVTQTPSHQVTQMGQEVILRCVPISNHLYFYWYRQILGQKVEFLVSFYNNEISEKSEIFDDQFSVERPDGSNFTLKIRSTKLEDSAMYFCASSEYGTQFFGPGTRLTVL.

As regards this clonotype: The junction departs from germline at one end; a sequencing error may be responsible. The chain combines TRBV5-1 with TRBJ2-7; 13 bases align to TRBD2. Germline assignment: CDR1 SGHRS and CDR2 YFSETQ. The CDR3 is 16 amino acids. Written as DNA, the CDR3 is TGCGCCAGCTCTCCCAACGGACTAGCGGGAGTGTACGAGCAGCACTTC. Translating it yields CASSPNGLAGVYEQHF. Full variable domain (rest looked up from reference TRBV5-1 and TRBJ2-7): KAGVTQTPRYLIKTRGQQVTLSCSPISGHRSVSWYQQTPGQGLQFLFEYFSETQRNKGNFPGRFSGRQFSNSRSEMNVSTLELGDSALYLCASSPNGLAGVYEQHFGPGTRLTVT.

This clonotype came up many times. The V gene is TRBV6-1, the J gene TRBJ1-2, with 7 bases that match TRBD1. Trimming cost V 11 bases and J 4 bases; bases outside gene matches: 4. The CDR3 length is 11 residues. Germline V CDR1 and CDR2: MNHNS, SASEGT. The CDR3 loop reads CASGTVYGYTF. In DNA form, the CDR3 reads TGTGCCTCGGGGACAGTCTATGGCTACACCTTC.

The CDR3 DNA reads TGTGCCACCAGAGAGGGTGAGACCCAGTACTTC. Amino acids: CATREGETQYF. The chain carries TRBV24-1 and TRBJ2-5; possible D gene TRBD2, 5 bases. The germline V gene has CDR1 KGHDR and CDR2 SFDVKD. Trimming removed 7 bases at V and 5 bases at J, with 7 bases between. The CDR3 length is 11 residues.

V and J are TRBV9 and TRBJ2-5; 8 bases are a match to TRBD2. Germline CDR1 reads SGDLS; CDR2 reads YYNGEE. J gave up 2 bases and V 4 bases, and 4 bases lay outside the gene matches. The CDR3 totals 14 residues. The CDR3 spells CASSSTSEQETQYF. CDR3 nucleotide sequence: TGTGCCAGCAGCTCGACTAGCGAGCAAGAGACCCAGTACTTC.

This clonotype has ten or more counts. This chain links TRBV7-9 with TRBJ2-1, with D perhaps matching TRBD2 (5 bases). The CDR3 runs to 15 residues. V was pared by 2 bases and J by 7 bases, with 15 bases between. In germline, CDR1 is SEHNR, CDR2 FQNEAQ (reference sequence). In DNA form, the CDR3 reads TGTGCCAGCAGCTTAATGGGTAGCGCTGATAATGAGCAGTTCTTC. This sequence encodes CASSLMGSADNEQFF.

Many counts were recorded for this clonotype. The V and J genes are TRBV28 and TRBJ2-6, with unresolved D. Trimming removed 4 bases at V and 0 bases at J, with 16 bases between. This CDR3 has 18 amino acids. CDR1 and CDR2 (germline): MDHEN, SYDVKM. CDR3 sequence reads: CASSSWKEESSGANVLTF. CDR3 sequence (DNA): TGTGCCAGCAGTTCCTGGAAGGAAGAAAGCTCTGGGGCCAACGTCCTGACTTTC.

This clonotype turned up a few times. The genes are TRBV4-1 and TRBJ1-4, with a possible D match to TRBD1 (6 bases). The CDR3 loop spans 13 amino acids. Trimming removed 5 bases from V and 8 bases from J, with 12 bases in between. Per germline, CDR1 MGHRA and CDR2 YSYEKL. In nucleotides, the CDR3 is TGCGCCAGCAGCTTCCGAAGGGGGGAAAAACTGTTTTTT. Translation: CASSFRRGEKLFF.

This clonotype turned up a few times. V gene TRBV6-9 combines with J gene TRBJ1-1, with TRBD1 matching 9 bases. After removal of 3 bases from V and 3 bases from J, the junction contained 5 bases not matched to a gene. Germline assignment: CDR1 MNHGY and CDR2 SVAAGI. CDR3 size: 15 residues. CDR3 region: CASSYGTGWDTEAFF. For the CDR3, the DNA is TGTGCCAGCAGTTACGGGACAGGGTGGGACACTGAAGCTTTCTTT.

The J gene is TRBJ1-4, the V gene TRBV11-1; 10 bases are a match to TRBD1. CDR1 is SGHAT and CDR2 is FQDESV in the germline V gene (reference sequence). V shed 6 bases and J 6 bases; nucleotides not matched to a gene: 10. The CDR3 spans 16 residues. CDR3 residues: CASRRFPGTGDEKLFF. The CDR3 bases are TGTGCCAGCAGGCGCTTCCCGGGGACAGGGGATGAAAAACTGTTTTTT.

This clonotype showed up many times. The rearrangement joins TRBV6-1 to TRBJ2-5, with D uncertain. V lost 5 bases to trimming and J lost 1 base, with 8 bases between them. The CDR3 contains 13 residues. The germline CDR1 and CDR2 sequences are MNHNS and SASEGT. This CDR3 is CASSRILQETQYF. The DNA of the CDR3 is TGTGCCAGCAGTAGGATCCTCCAAGAGACCCAGTACTTC.

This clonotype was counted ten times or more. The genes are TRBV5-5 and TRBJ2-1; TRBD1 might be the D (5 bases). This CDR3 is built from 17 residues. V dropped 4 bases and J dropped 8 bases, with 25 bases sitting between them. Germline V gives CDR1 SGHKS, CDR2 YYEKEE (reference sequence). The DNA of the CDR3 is TGTGCCAGCAGCCGGACACCCTTAACGGGCCTTTACGATGAGCAGTTCTTC. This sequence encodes CASSRTPLTGLYDEQFF.

CDR3 DNA: TGTGCTAGTGGTCTCACGTCCTACAATGAGCAGTTCTTC. This translates into CASGLTSYNEQFF. V and J are TRBV12-5 and TRBJ2-1; D is uncertain. V lost 5 bases and J 1 base, leaving 6 bases between the germline ends. CDR1 is LGHNT, CDR2 FRNRAP, per germline. The CDR3 totals 13 residues.

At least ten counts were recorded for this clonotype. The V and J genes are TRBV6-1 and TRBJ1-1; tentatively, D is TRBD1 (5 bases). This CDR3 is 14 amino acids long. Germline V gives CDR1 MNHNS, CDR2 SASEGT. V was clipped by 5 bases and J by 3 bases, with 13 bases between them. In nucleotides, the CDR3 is TGTGCCAGCAGTTATCAGGGTTGGGACACTGAAGCTTTCTTT. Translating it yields CASSYQGWDTEAFF.

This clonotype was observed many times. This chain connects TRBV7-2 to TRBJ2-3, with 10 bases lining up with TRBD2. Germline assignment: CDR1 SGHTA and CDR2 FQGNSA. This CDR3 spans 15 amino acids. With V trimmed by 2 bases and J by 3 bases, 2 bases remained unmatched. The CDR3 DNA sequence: TGTGCCAGCAGCTTACCGACTAGCGGGACAGATACGCAGTATTTT. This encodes CASSLPTSGTDTQYF.

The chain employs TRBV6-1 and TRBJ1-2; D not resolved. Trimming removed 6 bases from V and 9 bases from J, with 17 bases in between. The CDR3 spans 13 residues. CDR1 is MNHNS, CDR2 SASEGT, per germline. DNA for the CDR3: TGTGCCAGCAGCCGGGCCCCAGATGGAAGCTACACCTTC. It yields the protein CASSRAPDGSYTF.

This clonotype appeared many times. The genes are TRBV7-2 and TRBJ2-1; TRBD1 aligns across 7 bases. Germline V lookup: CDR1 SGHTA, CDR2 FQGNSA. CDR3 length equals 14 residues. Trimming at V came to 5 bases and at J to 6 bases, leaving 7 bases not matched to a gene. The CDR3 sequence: CASSAGGGSNEQFF. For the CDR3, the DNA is TGTGCCAGCAGCGCAGGGGGTGGTTCCAATGAGCAGTTCTTC.

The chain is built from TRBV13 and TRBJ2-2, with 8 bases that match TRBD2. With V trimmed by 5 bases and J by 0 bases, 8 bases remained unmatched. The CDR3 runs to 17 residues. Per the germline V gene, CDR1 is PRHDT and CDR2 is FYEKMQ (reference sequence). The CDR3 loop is CASSLRTSSTNTGELFF. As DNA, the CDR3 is TGTGCCAGCAGCCTACGGACTAGCAGTACGAACACCGGGGAGCTGTTTTTT.

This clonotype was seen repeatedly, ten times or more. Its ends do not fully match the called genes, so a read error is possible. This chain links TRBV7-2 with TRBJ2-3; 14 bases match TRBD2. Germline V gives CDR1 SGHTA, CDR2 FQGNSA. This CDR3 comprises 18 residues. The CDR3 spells CASRSAPGLAGASDTQYF. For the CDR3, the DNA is TGTGCCAGCAGATCCGCTCCGGGACTAGCGGGAGCCTCAGACACGCAGTATTTT.